This T cell receptor (beta chain) was sequenced during a study of blood T cell repertoires in COVID-19. On the study more broadly: Material from acute and convalescent COVID-19 was sourced from the United States, Italy and Spain. Sample material is recorded as cDNA or gDNA derived from T cells, B-cell-depleted T cells, or PBMCs.

Seattle cases were enrolled at active infection and followed longitudinally. Source study methods: How many nucleated cells were present was estimated from reference gene primer amplification. The table came from immunoSEQ multiplex PCR; TCRdb's copy has only in-frame clones and leaves some out. The V and J calls and the clone size are those of that table, but D and trimming were determined from the DNA. This table holds 250,000 to 350,000 clones, more than 70% found once. The clonotype originates from a woman aged 30 to 39 with COVID-19, enrolled during active disease. Sequencing was performed on peripheral blood.

CDR3 bases: TGCGCCAGCAGCTTAGAACCGGGAGCGGGCTACCACGAGCAGTACTTC. Encoded protein: CASSLEPGAGYHEQYF. The chain recombines TRBV5-1 with TRBJ2-7; possibly TRBD2 for D (6 bases). V was cut by 2 bases and J by 5 bases, with 20 bases left in between. Germline CDR1 is SGHRS and CDR2 is YFSETQ. The CDR3 has 16 residues.